The 21 T cell receptor beta chains in this list originate from one sample, sequenced in a study of cytomegalovirus exposure and HLA in healthy donors. Primers for the PCR totalled 60 Vbeta and 13 Jbeta. Generated by immunoSEQ multiplex PCR, the TCRdb table keeps only in-frame clones and is missing some. The sample consists of 70,000 to 80,000 clones, approximately 80% of them appearing once. Material for sequencing was PBMCs. These receptors all come from a woman between 40 and 55 years old in good health and CMV-seropositive.

The chain combines TRBV7-2 with TRBJ2-7, with TRBD2 matching 7 bases. Losses at the gene ends were 5 bases for V and 0 bases for J; bases not matched to a gene: 4. Germline values: CDR1 SGHTA, CDR2 FQGNSA. This CDR3 comprises 14 residues. CDR3 sequence: CASSGAGSSYEQYF. Written as DNA, the CDR3 is TGTGCCAGCAGCGGAGCGGGGAGCTCCTACGAGCAGTACTTC.

The chain uses TRBV7-9 and TRBJ2-1; 8 positions agree with TRBD2. This CDR3 is 15 amino acids long. Losses at the gene ends were 5 bases for V and 2 bases for J; bases not matched to a gene: 5. Germline CDR1 and CDR2: SEHNR and FQNEAQ (reference sequence). This CDR3 reads CASSRRGGPYNEQFF. Written as DNA, the CDR3 is TGTGCCAGCAGCCGCCGGGGGGGGCCCTACAATGAGCAGTTCTTC.

The DNA for the CDR3 is TGTGCCAGCAGTCCCTTCGACAGGGGTCTGAACTACGAGCAGTACTTC. It specifies CASSPFDRGLNYEQYF. The chain carries TRBV9 and TRBJ2-7; 8 nucleotides line up with TRBD1. The CDR3 length is 16 residues. Trimming at V came to 5 bases and at J to 3 bases, leaving 13 bases not matched to a gene. Germline loops: CDR1 SGDLS, CDR2 YYNGEE.

The rearrangement links TRBV10-3 to TRBJ2-5, with D unresolved. V was shortened by 5 bases and J by 4 bases, with 17 bases between the two germline ends. The germline gives CDR1 ENHRY, CDR2 SYGVKD. This CDR3 has 15 residues. CDR3 nucleotide sequence: TGTGCCATCAGTAGTAGAGCAGGTGTGGGAGAGACCCAGTACTTC. Amino acid sequence: CAISSRAGVGETQYF.

The chain employs TRBV30 and TRBJ2-3, with D perhaps matching TRBD2 (5 bases). Trimming took 1 base from V and 0 from J, leaving 14 bases between them. The CDR3 is 16 amino acids. CDR1 and CDR2 (germline): GTSNPN, SVGIG (reference sequence). CDR3 in amino acids: CAWSAFGGPSTDTQYF. The CDR3 coding sequence is TGTGCCTGGAGTGCCTTTGGCGGGCCTAGCACAGATACGCAGTATTTT.

This clone has only a few counts. This chain links TRBV6-4 with TRBJ2-1; 9 bases map to TRBD2. Trimming removed 0 bases from V and 6 bases from J; junction bases left unmatched: 3. The V gene's germline CDR1 is MRHNA and CDR2 SNTAGT. There are 15 residues in the CDR3. CDR3: CASSDSAGGSNEQFF. The CDR3 DNA reads as TGTGCCAGCAGTGACTCTGCGGGGGGGTCCAATGAGCAGTTCTTC.

This rearrangement joins TRBV27 to TRBJ2-3, with TRBD2 matching 9 bases. Trimming removed 2 bases from V and 6 bases from J; junction bases left unmatched: 3. The CDR3 covers 14 residues. The germline gives CDR1 MNHEY, CDR2 SMNVEV (reference sequence). In DNA form, the CDR3 reads TGTGCCAGCAGTTTAGCGGGGGGGCGCGATACGCAGTATTTT. Translation: CASSLAGGRDTQYF.

In regard to this clone: The junction and the germline gene differ at one end; a read error may be behind it. The V call is TRBV9, the J call TRBJ2-1; D perhaps matches TRBD1 (5 bases). Germline CDR1 reads SGDLS; CDR2 reads YYNGEE. The CDR3 runs 14 residues. CDR3 protein: CASSSDSSDNEQFF. The CDR3 DNA is TGTGCCAGCAGCTCCGACAGCTCCGACAATGAGCAGTTCTTC.

The chain has TRBV5-1 and TRBJ1-1; TRBD1 might be the D (6 bases). This CDR3 is built from 15 residues. Trimming took 4 bases from V and 1 from J, leaving 14 bases between them. CDR1 is SGHRS, CDR2 YFSETQ, per germline. In nucleotides, the CDR3 is TGCGCCAGCAGCACACAGGGTTCCCAGAACACTGAAGCTTTCTTT. This codes for CASSTQGSQNTEAFF.

V usage is TRBV7-8 and J usage is TRBJ1-1; D unclear. The CDR3 length is 14 residues. From germline, CDR1 is SGHVS and CDR2 FQNEAQ. Trimming left V 1 base short and J 1 base short, with 7 bases between. The CDR3 DNA reads TGTGCCAGCAGCTTAGGAGAGCCGAACACTGAAGCTTTCTTT. Its protein product is CASSLGEPNTEAFF.

The rearrangement uses TRBV10-3 and TRBJ1-1, with no clear D. The CDR3 length is 11 residues. V lost 7 bases, J lost 1 base, and 4 bases lay in between. CDR1 is ENHRY, CDR2 SYGVKD, per germline. The CDR3 is CAIMANTEAFF. DNA for the CDR3: TGTGCCATCATGGCGAACACTGAAGCTTTCTTT.

This clone was detected a few times. Different DNA sequences within this sample yield the same CDR3. CDR3 loop: CASSLGQGASEQYF. For the CDR3, the DNA is TGCGCCAGCAGCTTGGGACAGGGGGCCTCCGAGCAGTACTTC. The chain joins TRBV5-1 to TRBJ2-7, with TRBD1 matching over 10 bases. There are 14 residues in the CDR3. V shed 0 bases and J 6 bases; nucleotides not matched to a gene: 3. Germline CDR1 SGHRS, CDR2 YFSETQ.

V usage is TRBV2 and J usage is TRBJ2-7, with D uncertain. V lost 4 bases and J 1 base, leaving 11 bases between the germline ends. The CDR3 loop spans 14 amino acids. CDR1 SNHLY and CDR2 FYNNEI come from the germline V gene. CDR3 DNA: TGTGCCAGCAGTGGTCCCCCTCCTTCCTACGAGCAGTACTTC. Amino acid sequence: CASSGPPPSYEQYF.

This rearrangement joins TRBV7-3 to TRBJ1-2, with TRBD1 matching 8 bases. J was trimmed by 7 bases and V by 5 bases; bases with no gene match: 6. The CDR3 loop spans 13 amino acids. Germline CDR1 SGHTA, CDR2 FQGTGA. The CDR3 loop is CASSGTGDPGYTF. The CDR3 nucleotides read TGTGCCAGCAGCGGGACAGGTGATCCTGGCTACACCTTC.

CDR3: CASGGQGPRETQYF. CDR3 DNA: TGTGCCAGTGGGGGACAGGGACCCCGGGAGACCCAGTACTTC. The J gene is TRBJ2-5, the V gene TRBV19; 9 positions match TRBD1. Germline assignment: CDR1 LNHDA and CDR2 SQIVND (reference sequence). The CDR3 length is 14 residues. The ends lost 8 bases at V and 5 bases at J; junction bases unmatched: 9.

This chain connects TRBV28 to TRBJ1-1; weak D call: TRBD1 (5 bases). CDR1 MDHEN and CDR2 SYDVKM come from the germline V gene. V dropped 5 bases and J dropped 1 base, with 8 bases sitting between them. This CDR3 has 13 amino acids. CDR3 DNA: TGTGCCAGCAGTACGGGGGGGAACACTGAAGCTTTCTTT. Amino acids: CASSTGGNTEAFF.

In DNA, the CDR3 is TGTGCCAGTAGTATTTCGGGGAGCTCCTATAATTCACCCCTCCACTTT. Protein product: CASSISGSSYNSPLHF. The chain is built from TRBV19 and TRBJ1-6; no firm D call. Germline assignment: CDR1 LNHDA and CDR2 SQIVND (reference sequence). The V end was cut by 3 bases, the J end by 0 bases, with 9 bases between. The CDR3 extends over 16 amino acids. The full variable domain, rest sourced from reference TRBV19 and TRBJ1-6, is DGGITQSPKYLFRKEGQNVTLSCEQNLNHDAMYWYRQDPGQGLRLIYYSQIVNDFQKGDIAEGYSVSREKKESFPLTVTSAQKNPTAFYLCASSISGSSYNSPLHFGNGTRLTVT.

The gene calls are TRBV9 and TRBJ2-7, with D maybe TRBD1 (5 bases). Between the trimmed V and J ends, which lost 3 bases and 0 bases, there was a span of 7 bases. CDR1 SGDLS and CDR2 YYNGEE come from the germline V gene. CDR3 length: 13 amino acids. The CDR3 loop reads CASSATASYEQYF. The CDR3 DNA reads as TGTGCCAGCAGCGCGACAGCCTCCTACGAGCAGTACTTC.

This clone was counted a few times. The CDR3 DNA reads as TGTGCCAGCAGCTACCGCGGCAGGGGTAATGAAAAACTGTTTTTT. It codes for CASSYRGRGNEKLFF. The rearrangement joins TRBV5-8 to TRBJ1-4; maybe TRBD1 (6 bases). With 3 bases removed from V and 4 bases from J, the gap between germline ends came to 13 bases. CDR1 is SGHTS, CDR2 YDEGEE, per germline. This CDR3 comprises 15 residues. The variable domain in full, with the rest retrieved from reference TRBV5-8 and TRBJ1-4, is EAGVTQSPTHLIKTRGQQATLRCSPISGHTSVYWYQQALGLGLQFLLWYDEGEERNRGNFPPRFSGRQFPNYSSELNVNALELEDSALYLCASSYRGRGNEKLFFGSGTQLSVL.

The rearrangement links TRBV11-3 to TRBJ2-5, with TRBD1 matching over 7 bases. With V trimmed by 5 bases and J by 2 bases, 2 bases remained unmatched. This CDR3 contains 13 residues. Looked up from germline, CDR1 is SGHNT and CDR2 is YENEEA. CDR3 coding DNA: TGTGCCAGCAGCCCGGGACAGCAAGAGACCCAGTACTTC. It codes for CASSPGQQETQYF.

The chain links TRBV19 to TRBJ1-1; a possible D gene is TRBD1 (6 bases). CDR3 length equals 14 residues. Germline lookup yields CDR1 LNHDA and CDR2 SQIVND (reference sequence). Between the trimmed V and J ends, which lost 10 bases and 4 bases, there was a span of 19 bases. Here the CDR3 DNA reads TGTGCCACTAAACGCAGGGGTTTGGTCACTGAAGCTTTCTTT. The encoded protein is CATKRRGLVTEAFF.